This T cell receptor (beta chain) is from a study of blood T cell repertoires in COVID-19. Looking at the study overall: PBMCs, B-cell-depleted T cells, or T cells were the source of the cDNA or gDNA that made up the material.

TCRdb keeps only in-frame clones here, not all; method: immunoSEQ multiplex PCR. The data hold approximately 250,000 clones, with 88% observed a single time. Cohorts were based on clinical histories the participants reported. The V gene's germline CDR1 is SGDLS and CDR2 YYNGEE. The CDR3 contains 14 residues. Trimming stripped 3 bases from V and 5 bases from J, with 14 bases between. Sequenced input: PBMCs or T cells enriched from blood (not recorded which). This receptor was identified in a woman aged 55-69 years in a cohort exposed to, infected with or recovered from COVID-19 (not recorded which). The chain combines TRBV9 with TRBJ1-1; D not certain. The CDR3 protein is CASSAVGGQTEAFF. CDR3 DNA: TGTGCCAGCAGCGCCGTGGGAGGGCAGACTGAAGCTTTCTTT.